There are a few counts of the clone carrying this TCR beta chain. Its antigen is currently unknown. The record originates from a study of identical twins. TCRdb used MiXCR to reprocess the 5' RACE reads, holding one entry per CDR3 protein. The table includes under 350,000 distinct CDR3 sequences, 8% to 9.5% detected once. V lost 3 bases and J 1 base, leaving 6 bases between the germline ends. CDR1 and CDR2 (germline): SGHAT, FQNNGV. The CDR3 sequence is 13 residues long. Overall study findings and caveats: Out-of-frame alpha sequences that twins shared showed excess low generation probability.

Another study also made use of these data, one on yellow fever vaccine responses in identical twins. That source adds: Among the twins, the vaccine T cell response reportedly seemed partly convergent and partly personalized.

The chain couples TRBV11-2 to TRBJ1-1; no clear D. The TCR comes from a young woman in good health. Input material: CD8+ T cells sorted from blood. The CDR3: CASSFWGNTEAFF. The DNA of the CDR3 is TGTGCCAGCAGCTTTTGGGGGAACACTGAAGCTTTCTTT.